This T cell receptor beta chain was sequenced for a study of type 1 regulatory T cells (dated by TCRdb to about 2021). Broadly, across the study: The study characterized an in vitro protocol that generated a Tr1-enriched, alloantigen-specific CD4 T cell product named T-allo10. T-allo10 was being tested clinically in patients with hematological malignancies who were undergoing allogeneic hematopoietic stem cell transplantation.

Instrument on record: Illumina MiSeq. TCRdb reworked the public reads: Q25 trimming with fastp, MiXCR clone assembly, productive beta chains retained. Rows are combined by CDR3 protein, so each entry shows the most common genes and DNA. The sample table contains 15,000 to 20,000 distinct CDR3 sequences; only one count was recorded for approximately 10% of them. More than 2.5% of the sample comes from the top ten. A remark on this clonotype: Its antigen specificity is not known. A junction end diverges from the germline sequence, so it may reflect a read error.

Specimen: CD4+ T cells, either the whole sample or a sorted fraction (not recorded which). This TCR was sampled from a human donor in good health.

The nucleotides read TGCAGTGCTAGAGATCCGACAGGGAGCAATGGGCAGTTCTTC. It is translated as CSARDPTGSNGQFF. The rearrangement combines TRBV20-1 with TRBJ2-1, and TRBD1 aligns with 7 junction nucleotides. From its cysteine to its phenylalanine, the CDR3 spans 14 amino acids. Only CDR3 DNA remains: 42 bases, in frame from the first base. CDR1 and CDR2 (DFQATT, SNEGSKA) derive from the germline V gene (reference sequence).